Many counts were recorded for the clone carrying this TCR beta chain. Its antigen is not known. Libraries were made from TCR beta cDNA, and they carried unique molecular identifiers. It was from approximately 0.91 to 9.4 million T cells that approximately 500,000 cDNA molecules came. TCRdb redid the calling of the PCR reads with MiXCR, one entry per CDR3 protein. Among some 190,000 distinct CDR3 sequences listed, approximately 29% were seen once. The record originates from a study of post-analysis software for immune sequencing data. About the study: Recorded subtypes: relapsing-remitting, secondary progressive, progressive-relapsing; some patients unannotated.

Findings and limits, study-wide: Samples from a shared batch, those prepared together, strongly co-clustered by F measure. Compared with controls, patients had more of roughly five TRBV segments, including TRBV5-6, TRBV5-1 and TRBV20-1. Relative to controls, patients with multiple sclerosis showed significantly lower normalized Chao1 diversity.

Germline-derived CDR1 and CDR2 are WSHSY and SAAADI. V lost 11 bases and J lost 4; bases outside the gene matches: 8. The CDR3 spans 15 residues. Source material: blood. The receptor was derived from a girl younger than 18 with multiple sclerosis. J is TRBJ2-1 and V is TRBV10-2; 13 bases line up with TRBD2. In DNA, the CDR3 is TGCGCCGCCCAAACGGGACTAGCGGGATACAATGAGCAGTTCTTC. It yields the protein CAAQTGLAGYNEQFF.